This T cell receptor (beta chain) came from a study of beta chain features in type 1 diabetes (dated by TCRdb to between 2018 and 2020). About the investigation overall: Mean age, gender distribution, total cell number and subset yield did not differ between patients and healthy donors. A total of under 120,000,000 sorted cells were examined across all samples, and RNA yield correlated strongly with the number of cells per subset. In the study, TCRB repertoires of sorted circulating CD4+ T cell subsets from recently diagnosed type 1 diabetes patients were compared with those of matched healthy donors. Regulatory and stem cell-like memory subsets were isolated from only 8 patients and about eight healthy donors, whereas naive and central memory subsets came from all 30 or so donors. What the research found in general, with its limitations: Because small numbers of individuals were included in the HLA sub-analyses, any influence of HLA type on TCRB rearrangement was left unresolved. At VDJ recombination sites, type 1 diabetes patients had fewer insertions and more deleted nucleotides, which implies abnormalities in thymic rearrangement. PCR might favor shorter templates, but patient and control samples were amplified and corrected together, so any skew would affect both groups equally. The naive, central memory and regulatory TCRB repertoires appeared to resemble one another more closely among patients than among healthy donors. Because cDNA was sequenced instead of genomic DNA, highly expressing activated cells could be over-represented, though the groups showed no difference in activation or CD3 levels. In all four CD4+ subsets, TCRB CDR3 length was moderately but significantly shorter in type 1 diabetes patients.

The entire isolated RNA was reverse transcribed using the High Capacity cDNA Reverse Transcription Kit, and thus expressed TCRB transcripts were sequenced. Deep immunoSEQ sequencing was applied to naive, central memory and regulatory T cell samples, giving an average of approximately 3.8 million total reads per sample. Sorted cells were lysed in RLT buffer and RNA was extracted with DNase-treated RNeasy Micro or Mini kits, depending on cell number. Each cell subset was processed on its own to prevent cross-contamination, while patient and healthy donor samples were processed together. The immunoSEQ multiplex PCR was used to amplify TCRB sequences from cDNA, generating 87-bp fragments that spanned the CDR3 region. Sequencing of the amplicons was done on the Illumina HiSeq platform. In the paper's pipeline: Synthetic template baselines were used to correct PCR bias computationally, reads within Hamming distance 2 were collapsed, and singletons that could not be merged were discarded. By aligning reads against IMGT, V, D and J genes, CDR3 length, and insertions or deletions at six rearrangement sites were assigned. Within each subset, clonotype counts were normalized to sorted cell number, after which true diversity and Gini coefficients were computed with the tcR R package. The overlap coefficient, calculated on TCRB nucleotide sequences, was used to measure repertoire sharing. TCRdb took over this immuneACCESS table, retaining in-frame rearrangements with V and J assigned. Such tables are incomplete; in checked studies, under half of the missing clones stem from an unresolved V gene, and the remainder is unexplained. The DNA was the basis for D and trimming; V, J and clone size are from that table. For this sample the table gives around 40,000 clones, of which over 60% were detected only once. The ten largest clones represent roughly 2.2% of the sample.

Reading the germline V gene gives CDR1 SGHTA and CDR2 FQGNSA. The CDR3 sequence holds 14 residues, the cysteine and phenylalanine included. Left in the record is the CDR3 DNA by itself, 42 bases read in frame from the first base. At the junction V is shortened by 4 bases and J by 7 bases, with 16 bases in between. A single peripheral blood draw of about 116 mL on average was collected from each donor into heparinised tubes. A BD FACSAria II was used to sort naive, central memory, regulatory and stem cell-like memory CD4+ T cells with a panel that included CD45RO, CCR7, CD25, CD127, CD95 and CD27. A purity above 98% was achieved for all sorted populations. PBMCs were isolated immediately by Lymphoprep density gradient centrifugation and stained directly without culture. So that batch effects would be minimized, each experiment stained and sorted samples in pairs, pairing one healthy donor with one patient.

Notes on this clone: Its antigen has not been determined. No per-base quality is available; no much larger clone lies one base away.

Sequenced: Tregs from blood. Read against the paper, the sample's cell subset or site label means: regulatory CD4+ T cells. The V and J segments used are TRBV7-2 and TRBJ2-5; possibly the D gene is TRBD2, per 6 matching bases. This receptor was identified in a woman between 18 and 30 years old with type 1 diabetes. The nucleotide sequence reads as follows: TGTGCCAGCAGCTCCTTGGCGGAGGGCGTGACCCAGTACTTC. It translates as CASSSLAEGVTQYF.